This TCR beta chain was documented in a study of identical twins. The CDR3 is made up of 17 amino acids. Germline trimming cut 2 bases from V and 7 bases from J; bases unmatched to any gene: 12. A remark on this clonotype: Its antigen is undetermined.

Broader study findings: The study based its conclusions on cross-sectional statistical analysis and did not follow the same donors. While abundant cord blood beta clonotypes carried fewer insertions, memory repertoires showed no such pattern.

TCRdb re-derived calls from the 5' RACE reads in MiXCR, one entry per CDR3 protein. This sample has 1,800,000 or so distinct CDR3 sequences; around a third occur once, and the top ten carry about 0.27%. The chain carries TRBV12-3 or TRBV12-4 and TRBJ2-1; 9 nucleotides align to TRBD2. The clonotype originates from a newborn girl in good health. Specimen: cord blood. CDR3 residues: CASSLLAGGAYRNEQFF. The CDR3 coding sequence is TGTGCCAGCAGTTTACTGGCGGGGGGGGCCTACCGGAATGAGCAGTTCTTC.